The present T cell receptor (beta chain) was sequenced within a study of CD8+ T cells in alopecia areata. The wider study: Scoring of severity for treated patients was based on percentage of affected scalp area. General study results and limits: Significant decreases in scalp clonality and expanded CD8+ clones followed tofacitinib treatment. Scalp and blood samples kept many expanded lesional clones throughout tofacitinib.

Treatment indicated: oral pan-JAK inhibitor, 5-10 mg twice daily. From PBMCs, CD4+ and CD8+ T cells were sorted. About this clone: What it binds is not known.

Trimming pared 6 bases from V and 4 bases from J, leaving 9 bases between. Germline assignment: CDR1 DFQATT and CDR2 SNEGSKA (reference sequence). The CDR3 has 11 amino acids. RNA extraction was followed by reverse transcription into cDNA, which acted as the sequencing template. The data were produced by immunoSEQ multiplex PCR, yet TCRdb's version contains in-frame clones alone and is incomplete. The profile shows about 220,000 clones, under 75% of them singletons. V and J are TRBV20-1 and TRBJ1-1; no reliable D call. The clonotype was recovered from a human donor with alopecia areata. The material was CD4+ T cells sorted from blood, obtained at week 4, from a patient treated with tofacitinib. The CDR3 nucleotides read TGCAGTGCATATGCGTTCACTGAAGCTTTCTTT. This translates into CSAYAFTEAFF.